This T cell receptor (beta chain) was sequenced for a study of PD-1 blockade in classical Hodgkin lymphoma. Background on the study: Patients were dosed intravenously with nivolumab at 3 mg/kg every 2 weeks. The study's findings and limits: A significant rise in TCR diversity was seen by C4D1 for CD4+ cells but not for CD8+ cells. Repertoire differences have undefined causes, possibly disease activity or prior therapy.

The V gene end was trimmed by 8 bases and the J gene end by 8 bases; junction bases not matched to a gene: 13. The CDR3 consists of 13 residues. The germline CDR1 and CDR2 sequences are GTSNPN and SVGIG (reference sequence). Turning to this clone: Its antigen is not identified.

Assay used: immunoSEQ multiplex PCR; TCRdb lists only in-frame clones, some missing. The sample contains roughly 90,000 clones, 83% of which appear only once. Regarding time point: cycle 4 day 1 (C4D1), after more than five weeks of nivolumab. After autologous stem cell transplantation all patients relapsed, and prior brentuximab vedotin exposure differed between cohorts. The chain joins TRBV30 to TRBJ1-2; 8 bases agree with TRBD1. Sequenced here: peripheral blood mononuclear cells (PBMCs), sampled before the fourth cycle of nivolumab. This TCR came from a human donor with classical Hodgkin lymphoma. DNA of the CDR3: TGTGCCGCCTTGGGCAGGGGGCAAAGAGGCTACACCTTC. Translated: CAALGRGQRGYTF.